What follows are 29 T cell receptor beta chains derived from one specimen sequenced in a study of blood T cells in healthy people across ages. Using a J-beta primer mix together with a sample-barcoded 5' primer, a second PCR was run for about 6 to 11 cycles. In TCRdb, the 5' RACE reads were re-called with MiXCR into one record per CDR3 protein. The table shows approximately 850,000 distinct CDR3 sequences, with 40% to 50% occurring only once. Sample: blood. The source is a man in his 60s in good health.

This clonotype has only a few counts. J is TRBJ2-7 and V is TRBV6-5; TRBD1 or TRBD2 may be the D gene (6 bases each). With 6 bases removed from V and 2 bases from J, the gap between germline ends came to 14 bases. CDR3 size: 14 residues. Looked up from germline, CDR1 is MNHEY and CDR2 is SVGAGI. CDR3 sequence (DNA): TGTGCCAGCAGCTCACAGGGAGGCCCCTACGAGCAGTACTTC. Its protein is CASSSQGGPYEQYF.

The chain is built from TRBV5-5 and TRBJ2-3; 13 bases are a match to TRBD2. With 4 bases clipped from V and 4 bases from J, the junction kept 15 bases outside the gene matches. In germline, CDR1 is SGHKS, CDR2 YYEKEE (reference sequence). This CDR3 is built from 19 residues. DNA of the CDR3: TGTGCCAGCAGCGCACTAGCGGGGGGGCCCGTCTCTAGCGCAGATACGCAGTATTTT. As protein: CASSALAGGPVSSADTQYF.

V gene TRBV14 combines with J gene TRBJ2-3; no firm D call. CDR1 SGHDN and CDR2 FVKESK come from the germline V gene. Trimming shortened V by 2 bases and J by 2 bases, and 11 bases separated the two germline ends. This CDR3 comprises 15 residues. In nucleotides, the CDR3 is TGTGCCAGCAGCCAACGGGCCTATGACACAGATACGCAGTATTTT. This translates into CASSQRAYDTDTQYF.

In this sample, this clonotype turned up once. The chain's CDR3 is CSVVRTSGGTDTQYF. Here the CDR3 DNA reads TGCAGCGTTGTCCGGACTAGCGGGGGCACAGATACGCAGTATTTT. The V and J genes are TRBV29-1 and TRBJ2-3; 12 nucleotides agree with TRBD2. There are 15 residues in the CDR3. The ends lost 4 bases at V and 1 base at J; junction bases unmatched: 3. Germline V CDR1 and CDR2: SQVTM, ANQGSEA.

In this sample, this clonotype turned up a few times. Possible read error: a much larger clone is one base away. In DNA, the CDR3 is TGTGCCAGCAGTGACTACCAAGGTACTGAAGCTTTCTTT. This encodes CASSDYQGTEAFF. The chain is built from TRBV6-5 and TRBJ1-1, with D unclear. Between the trimmed V and J ends, which lost 5 bases and 5 bases, there was a span of 12 bases. The CDR3 extends over 13 amino acids. Germline V gene data show CDR1 as MNHEY and CDR2 as SVGAGI.

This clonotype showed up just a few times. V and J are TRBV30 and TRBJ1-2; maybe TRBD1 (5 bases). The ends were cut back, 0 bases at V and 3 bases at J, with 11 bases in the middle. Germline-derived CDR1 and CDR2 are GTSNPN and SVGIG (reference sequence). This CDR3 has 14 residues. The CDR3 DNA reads TGTGCCTGGAGTGTCTGGGGGATGGACTATGGCTACACCTTC. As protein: CAWSVWGMDYGYTF.

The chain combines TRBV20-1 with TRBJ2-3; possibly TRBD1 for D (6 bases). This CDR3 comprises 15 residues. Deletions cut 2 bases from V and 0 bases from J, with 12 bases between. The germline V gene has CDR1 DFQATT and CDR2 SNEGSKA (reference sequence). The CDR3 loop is CSARKGHQSTDTQYF. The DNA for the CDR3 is TGCAGTGCTAGAAAGGGACACCAAAGCACAGATACGCAGTATTTT.

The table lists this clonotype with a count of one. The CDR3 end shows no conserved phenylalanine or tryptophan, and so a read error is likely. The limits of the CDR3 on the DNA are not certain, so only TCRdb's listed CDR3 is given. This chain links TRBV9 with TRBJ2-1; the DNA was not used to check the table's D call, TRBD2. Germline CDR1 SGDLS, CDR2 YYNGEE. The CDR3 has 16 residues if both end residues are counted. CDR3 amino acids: CASSADYLNYGYTFDS.

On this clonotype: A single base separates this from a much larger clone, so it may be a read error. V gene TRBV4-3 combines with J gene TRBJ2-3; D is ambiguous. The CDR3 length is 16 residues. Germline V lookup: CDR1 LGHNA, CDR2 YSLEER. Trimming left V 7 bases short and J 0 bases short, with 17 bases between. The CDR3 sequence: CASNPNVQRSTDTQYF. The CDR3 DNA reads TGCGCCAGCAACCCCAACGTGCAGAGGAGCACAGATACGCAGTATTTT.

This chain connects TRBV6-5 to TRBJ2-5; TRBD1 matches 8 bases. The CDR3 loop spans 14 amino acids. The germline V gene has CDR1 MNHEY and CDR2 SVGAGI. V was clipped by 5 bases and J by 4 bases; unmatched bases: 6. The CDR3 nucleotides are TGTGCCAGCAGTAGCCGACAGGGGCGAGAGACCCAGTACTTC. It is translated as CASSSRQGRETQYF.

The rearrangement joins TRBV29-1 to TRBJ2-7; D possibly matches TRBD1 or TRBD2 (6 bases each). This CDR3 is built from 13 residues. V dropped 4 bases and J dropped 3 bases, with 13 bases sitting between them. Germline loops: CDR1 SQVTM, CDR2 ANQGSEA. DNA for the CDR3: TGCAGCGTTGGAGGGGGGCTCTACTACGAGCAGTACTTC. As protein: CSVGGGLYYEQYF.

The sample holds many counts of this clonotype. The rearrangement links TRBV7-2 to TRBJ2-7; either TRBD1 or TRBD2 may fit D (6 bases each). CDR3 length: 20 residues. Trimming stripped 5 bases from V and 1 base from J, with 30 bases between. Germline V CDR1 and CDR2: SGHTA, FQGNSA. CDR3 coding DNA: TGTGCCAGCAGCGACCCCGGAGGGGGGCGCCGACCCACACGTTCCTACGAGCAGTACTTC. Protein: CASSDPGGGRRPTRSYEQYF.

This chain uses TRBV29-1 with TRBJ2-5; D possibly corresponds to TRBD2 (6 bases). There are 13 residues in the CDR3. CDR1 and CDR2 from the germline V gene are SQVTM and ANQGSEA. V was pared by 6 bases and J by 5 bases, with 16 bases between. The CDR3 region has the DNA TGCAGCGTCCGGGGTGCCGGGGGTGAGACCCAGTACTTC. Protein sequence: CSVRGAGGETQYF.

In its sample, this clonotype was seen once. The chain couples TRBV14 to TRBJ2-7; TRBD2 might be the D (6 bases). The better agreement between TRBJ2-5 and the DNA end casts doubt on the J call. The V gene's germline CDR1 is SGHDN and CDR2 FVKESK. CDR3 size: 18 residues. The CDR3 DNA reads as TGTGCCAGCAGCCAAGGTCGACCGGGACTGGAGGATGGGGAGACCCAGTACTTC. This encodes CASSQGRPGLEDGETQYF.

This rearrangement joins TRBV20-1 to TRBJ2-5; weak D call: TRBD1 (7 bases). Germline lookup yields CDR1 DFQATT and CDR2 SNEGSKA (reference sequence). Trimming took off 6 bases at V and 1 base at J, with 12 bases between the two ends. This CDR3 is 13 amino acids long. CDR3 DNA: TGCAGTGCCGCAGGGGGGACCCAAGAGACCCAGTACTTC. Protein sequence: CSAAGGTQETQYF.

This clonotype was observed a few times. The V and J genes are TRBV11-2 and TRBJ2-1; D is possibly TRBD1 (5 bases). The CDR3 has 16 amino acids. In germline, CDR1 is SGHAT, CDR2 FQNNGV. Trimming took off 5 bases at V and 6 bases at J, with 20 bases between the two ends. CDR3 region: CASSLRVYERGNEQFF. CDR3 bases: TGTGCCAGCAGCCTTCGTGTCTATGAAAGGGGCAATGAGCAGTTCTTC.

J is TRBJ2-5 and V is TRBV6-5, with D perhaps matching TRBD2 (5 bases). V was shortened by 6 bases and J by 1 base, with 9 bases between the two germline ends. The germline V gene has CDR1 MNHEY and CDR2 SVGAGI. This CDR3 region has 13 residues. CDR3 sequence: CASRRVVQETQYF. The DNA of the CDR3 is TGTGCCAGCAGGCGGGTGGTCCAAGAGACCCAGTACTTC.

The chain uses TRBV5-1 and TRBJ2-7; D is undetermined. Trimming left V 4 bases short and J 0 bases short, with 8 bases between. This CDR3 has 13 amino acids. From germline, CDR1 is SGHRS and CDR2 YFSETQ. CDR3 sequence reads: CASSPLSSYEQYF. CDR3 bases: TGCGCCAGCAGCCCGCTAAGCTCCTACGAGCAGTACTTC.

The CDR3, as DNA: TGTGCCAGCAGCGTAATGGGTACTGAGCAGTTCTTC. Protein sequence: CASSVMGTEQFF. The rearrangement uses TRBV9 and TRBJ2-1; D gene ambiguous. Trimming pared 1 base from V and 9 bases from J, leaving 8 bases between. There are 12 residues in the CDR3. Germline CDR1 SGDLS, CDR2 YYNGEE.

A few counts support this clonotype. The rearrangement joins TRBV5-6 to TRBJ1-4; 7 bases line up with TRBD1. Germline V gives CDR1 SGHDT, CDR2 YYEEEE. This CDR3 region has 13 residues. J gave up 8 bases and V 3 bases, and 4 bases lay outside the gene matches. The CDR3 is CASSSGTEEKLFF. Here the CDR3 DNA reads TGTGCCAGCAGCTCCGGGACAGAAGAAAAACTGTTTTTT.

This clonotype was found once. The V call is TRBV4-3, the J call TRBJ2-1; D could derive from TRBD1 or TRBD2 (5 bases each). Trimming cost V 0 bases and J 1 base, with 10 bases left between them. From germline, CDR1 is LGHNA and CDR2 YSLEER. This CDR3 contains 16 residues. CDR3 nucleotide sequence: TGCGCCAGCAGCCAAGAGGGGGAAGGGTCCTACAATGAGCAGTTCTTC. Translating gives CASSQEGEGSYNEQFF.

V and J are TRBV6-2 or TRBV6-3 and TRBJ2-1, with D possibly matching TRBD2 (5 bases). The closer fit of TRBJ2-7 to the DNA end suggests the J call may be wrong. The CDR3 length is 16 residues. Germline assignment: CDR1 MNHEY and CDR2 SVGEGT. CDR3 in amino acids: CASSYGPSLPYNEQYF. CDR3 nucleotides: TGTGCCAGCAGTTACGGTCCTAGCTTGCCCTACAATGAGCAGTACTTC.

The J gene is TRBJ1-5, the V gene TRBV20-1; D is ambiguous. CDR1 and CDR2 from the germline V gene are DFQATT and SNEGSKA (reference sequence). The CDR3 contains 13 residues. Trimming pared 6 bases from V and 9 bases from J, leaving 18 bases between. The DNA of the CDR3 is TGCAGTGCCCGAGAGGCGGATTCTTTGCCCCAGCATTTT. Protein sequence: CSAREADSLPQHF.

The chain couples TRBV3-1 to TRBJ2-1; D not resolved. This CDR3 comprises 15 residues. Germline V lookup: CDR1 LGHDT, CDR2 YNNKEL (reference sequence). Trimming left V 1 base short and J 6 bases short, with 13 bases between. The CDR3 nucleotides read TGTGCCAGCAGCCAAGTTGCCGTCTTGGGCAATGAGCAGTTCTTC. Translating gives CASSQVAVLGNEQFF.

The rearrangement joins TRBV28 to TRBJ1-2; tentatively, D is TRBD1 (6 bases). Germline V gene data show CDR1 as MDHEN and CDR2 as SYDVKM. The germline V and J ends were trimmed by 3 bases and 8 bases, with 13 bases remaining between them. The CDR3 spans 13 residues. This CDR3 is CASSFSTGQGYTF. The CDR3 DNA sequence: TGTGCCAGCAGTTTCTCTACAGGGCAAGGCTACACCTTC.

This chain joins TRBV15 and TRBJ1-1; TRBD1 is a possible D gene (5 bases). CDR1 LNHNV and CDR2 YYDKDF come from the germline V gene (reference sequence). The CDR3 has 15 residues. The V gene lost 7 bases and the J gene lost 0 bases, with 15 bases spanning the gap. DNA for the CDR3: TGTGCCACCACGACGGAGGGGAGGATGAACACTGAAGCTTTCTTT. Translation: CATTTEGRMNTEAFF. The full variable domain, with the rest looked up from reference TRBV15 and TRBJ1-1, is DAMVIQNPRYQVTQFGKPVTLSCSQTLNHNVMYWYQQKSSQAPKLLFHYYDKDFNNEADTPDNFQSRRPNTSFCFLDIRSPGLGDTAMYLCATTTEGRMNTEAFFGQGTRLTVV.

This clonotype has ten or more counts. CDR3 bases: TGTGCCAGCAGCTTAGGGGACGGAGGTCTCTACGAGCAGTACTTC. It yields the protein CASSLGDGGLYEQYF. The chain recombines TRBV7-2 with TRBJ2-7, with D perhaps TRBD1 or TRBD2 (5 bases each). V was pared by 1 base and J by 3 bases, with 13 bases between. The CDR3 is 15 residues long. From germline, CDR1 is SGHTA and CDR2 FQGNSA. Looking up the rest from reference TRBV7-2 and TRBJ2-7 gives the full variable domain: GAGVSQSPSNKVTEKGKDVELRCDPISGHTALYWYRQSLGQGLEFLIYFQGNSAPDKSGLPSDRFSAERTGGSVSTLTIQRTQQEDSAVYLCASSLGDGGLYEQYFGPGTRLTVT.

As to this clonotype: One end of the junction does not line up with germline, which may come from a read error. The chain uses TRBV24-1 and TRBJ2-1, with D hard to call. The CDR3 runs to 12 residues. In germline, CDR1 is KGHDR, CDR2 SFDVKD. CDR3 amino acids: CATSDFGNGQFF. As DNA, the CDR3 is TGTGCCACCAGTGATTTTGGCAATGGGCAGTTCTTC.

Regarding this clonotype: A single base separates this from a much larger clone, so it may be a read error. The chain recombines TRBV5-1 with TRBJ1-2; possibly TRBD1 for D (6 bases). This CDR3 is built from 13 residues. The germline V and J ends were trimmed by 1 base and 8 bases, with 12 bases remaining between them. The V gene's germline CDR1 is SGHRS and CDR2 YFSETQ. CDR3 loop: CASSLQAGDGYTF. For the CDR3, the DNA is TGCGCCAGCAGCTTGCAGGCAGGGGACGGCTACACCTTC.